Listed below are T cell receptor beta chains from one sample, sequenced in a study of blood T cell repertoires in COVID-19. The protocol was immunoSEQ multiplex PCR, while the TCRdb copy is restricted to in-frame clones and leaves out a portion. The table shows about 140,000 clones, with almost 80% occurring only once. The sample consisted of PBMCs or T cells enriched from blood (not recorded which). The source of these receptors is a woman between 50 and 59 years old who had recovered from COVID-19. Each CDR3 is given with its conserved first and last residue. D genes are given only for firm matches. The size entry is marked missing in some rows and otherwise reads once, few, many or a size class.

cdr3_aa: CASSILHTGNQETQYF
cdr3_nt: TGTGCCAGTAGTATCCTTCACACAGGGAACCAAGAGACCCAGTACTTC
d_call: .
clone_size: .
v_call: TRBV19
j_call: TRBJ2-5
cdr3_length: 16

cdr3_aa: CASRPRATYNEQFF
cdr3_nt: TGTGCCAGTAGACCCCGAGCAACCTACAATGAGCAGTTCTTC
d_call: .
clone_size: once
v_call: TRBV19
j_call: TRBJ2-1
cdr3_length: 14

cdr3_aa: CASSPRRPPYGYTF
cdr3_nt: TGTGCCAGCAGTCCGCGGCGGCCCCCTTATGGCTACACCTTC
d_call: .
clone_size: once
v_call: TRBV6-5
j_call: TRBJ1-2
cdr3_length: 14

cdr3_aa: CASSQTGTVGEQYF
cdr3_nt: TGCGCCAGCAGCCAGACCGGGACAGTAGGCGAGCAGTACTTC
d_call: TRBD1
clone_size: .
v_call: TRBV4-1
j_call: TRBJ2-7
cdr3_length: 14

cdr3_aa: CASSPGTGGGYEQYF
cdr3_nt: TGTGCCAGCAGCCCCGGGACAGGGGGCGGCTACGAGCAGTACTTC
d_call: TRBD1
clone_size: .
v_call: TRBV7-8
j_call: TRBJ2-7
cdr3_length: 15

cdr3_aa: CASSLGQMNTEAFF
cdr3_nt: TGTGCCAGCAGCTTGGGACAAATGAACACTGAAGCTTTCTTT
d_call: .
clone_size: .
v_call: TRBV7-9
j_call: TRBJ1-1
cdr3_length: 14

cdr3_aa: CASSRQGIGPQHF
cdr3_nt: TGTGCCAGCAGTCGTCAGGGGATTGGGCCCCAGCATTTT
d_call: .
clone_size: .
v_call: TRBV7-9
j_call: TRBJ1-5
cdr3_length: 13

cdr3_aa: CASSTREGGPNTEAFF
cdr3_nt: TGTGCCAGCAGCACCCGGGAGGGGGGCCCGAACACTGAAGCTTTCTTT
d_call: .
clone_size: .
v_call: TRBV7-8
j_call: TRBJ1-1
cdr3_length: 16

cdr3_aa: CASSTSEETQYF
cdr3_nt: TGTGCCAGCAGCACCTCGGAAGAGACCCAGTACTTC
d_call: .
clone_size: .
v_call: TRBV13
j_call: TRBJ2-5
cdr3_length: 12

cdr3_aa: CASSFTGGGNPLHF
cdr3_nt: TGCGCCAGCAGCTTTACAGGGGGCGGAAATCCCCTCCACTTT
d_call: TRBD1
clone_size: .
v_call: TRBV5-1
j_call: TRBJ1-6
cdr3_length: 14

cdr3_aa: CASSFYSGNQPQHF
cdr3_nt: TGTGCCAGCAGTTTTTACAGCGGAAATCAGCCCCAGCATTTT
d_call: .
clone_size: few
v_call: TRBV28
j_call: TRBJ1-5
cdr3_length: 14

cdr3_aa: CASRVTGIYGYTF
cdr3_nt: TGTGCCAGCAGGGTAACAGGGATCTATGGCTACACCTTC
d_call: .
clone_size: .
v_call: TRBV6-5
j_call: TRBJ1-2
cdr3_length: 13

cdr3_aa: CAWRGGGREAFF
cdr3_nt: TGTGCCTGGAGAGGGGGTGGGAGAGAAGCTTTCTTT
d_call: .
clone_size: .
v_call: TRBV30
j_call: TRBJ1-1
cdr3_length: 12

cdr3_aa: CAWSPYSGYTF
cdr3_nt: TGTGCCTGGAGTCCCTACTCGGGCTACACCTTC
d_call: .
clone_size: .
v_call: TRBV30
j_call: TRBJ1-2
cdr3_length: 11

cdr3_aa: CASSNPRQTSGTYNEQFF
cdr3_nt: TGTGCCAGCAGCAATCCCAGACAGACTAGCGGAACATACAATGAGCAGTTCTTC
d_call: .
clone_size: .
v_call: TRBV21-1
j_call: TRBJ2-1
cdr3_length: 18

cdr3_aa: CASSLNPGRGGELFF
cdr3_nt: TGTGCCAGCAGCTTAAATCCAGGGCGGGGCGGGGAGCTGTTTTTT
d_call: .
clone_size: .
v_call: TRBV7-3
j_call: TRBJ2-2
cdr3_length: 15

cdr3_aa: CASSTGLPEGGYTF
cdr3_nt: TGTGCCAGCTCAACCGGACTCCCCGAGGGCGGCTACACCTTC
d_call: .
clone_size: .
v_call: TRBV18
j_call: TRBJ1-2
cdr3_length: 14

cdr3_aa: CAISEFGDTQYF
cdr3_nt: TGTGCCATCAGTGAGTTCGGAGATACGCAGTATTTT
d_call: .
clone_size: .
v_call: TRBV10-3
j_call: TRBJ2-3
cdr3_length: 12

cdr3_aa: CASRRGGSGGPSSYEQYF
cdr3_nt: TGTGCCAGCCGCCGGGGGGGTAGCGGGGGCCCTAGCTCCTACGAGCAGTACTTC
d_call: TRBD2
clone_size: .
v_call: TRBV7-2
j_call: TRBJ2-7
cdr3_length: 18

cdr3_aa: CASSQDLTGAPNTEAFF
cdr3_nt: TGTGCCAGCAGCCAAGATTTGACAGGGGCCCCGAACACTGAAGCTTTCTTT
d_call: TRBD1
clone_size: .
v_call: TRBV3-1/TRBV3-2
j_call: TRBJ1-1
cdr3_length: 17

cdr3_aa: CASSLAGGTGVTEAFF
cdr3_nt: TGTGCCAGCAGCTTAGCGGGGGGGACAGGGGTCACTGAAGCTTTCTTT
d_call: TRBD1
clone_size: .
v_call: TRBV7-9
j_call: TRBJ1-1
cdr3_length: 16

cdr3_aa: CASSFPRGDGELFF
cdr3_nt: TGCGCCAGCAGCTTCCCCCGGGGAGACGGGGAGCTGTTTTTT
d_call: .
clone_size: once
v_call: TRBV5-1
j_call: TRBJ2-2
cdr3_length: 14

cdr3_aa: CSVVYRGTAYEQYF
cdr3_nt: TGCAGCGTTGTTTATCGGGGGACAGCCTACGAGCAGTACTTC
d_call: .
clone_size: .
v_call: TRBV29-1
j_call: TRBJ2-7
cdr3_length: 14

cdr3_aa: CASGLVAKNRDGYTF
cdr3_nt: TGTGCTAGTGGTTTGGTGGCTAAGAACAGGGATGGCTACACCTTC
d_call: .
clone_size: .
v_call: TRBV12-5
j_call: TRBJ1-2
cdr3_length: 15

cdr3_aa: CSVEDTGPEAFF
cdr3_nt: TGCAGCGTTGAAGACACAGGGCCTGAAGCTTTCTTT
d_call: .
clone_size: .
v_call: TRBV29-1
j_call: TRBJ1-1
cdr3_length: 12

cdr3_aa: CASRTGSFEGNTEAFF
cdr3_nt: TGTGCCAGTAGAACCGGATCTTTTGAGGGCAACACTGAAGCTTTCTTT
d_call: .
clone_size: .
v_call: TRBV19
j_call: TRBJ1-1
cdr3_length: 16

cdr3_aa: CASSLIARRGVYNEQFF
cdr3_nt: TGTGCCAGCAGCCTAATTGCCCGGCGGGGGGTCTACAATGAGCAGTTCTTC
d_call: TRBD2
clone_size: .
v_call: TRBV7-9
j_call: TRBJ2-1
cdr3_length: 17

cdr3_aa: CASSPGTGSFGYTF
cdr3_nt: TGTGCCAGCAGCCCTGGGACAGGGAGCTTTGGCTACACCTTC
d_call: TRBD1
clone_size: .
v_call: TRBV7-3
j_call: TRBJ1-2
cdr3_length: 14

cdr3_aa: CASSLRGKNTF
cdr3_nt: TGTGCCAGCAGCCTCAGGGGGAAGAACACCTTC
d_call: .
clone_size: .
v_call: TRBV21-1
j_call: TRBJ1-2
cdr3_length: 11

cdr3_aa: CASSETGISGNTIYF
cdr3_nt: TGTGCCAGTAGCGAGACAGGGATCTCTGGAAACACCATATATTTT
d_call: TRBD1
clone_size: .
v_call: TRBV19
j_call: TRBJ1-3
cdr3_length: 15

cdr3_aa: CASSEDRANSPLHF
cdr3_nt: TGTGCCAGTAGCGAAGACAGGGCTAATTCACCCCTCCACTTT
d_call: TRBD1
clone_size: few
v_call: TRBV19
j_call: TRBJ1-6
cdr3_length: 14

cdr3_aa: CASSFYRGTNEKLFF
cdr3_nt: TGTGCCAGCAGTTTCTACAGGGGGACTAATGAAAAACTGTTTTTT
d_call: TRBD1
clone_size: few
v_call: TRBV27
j_call: TRBJ1-4
cdr3_length: 15

cdr3_aa: CASSFRQGEGDTEAFF
cdr3_nt: TGTGCCAGCAGTTTTCGACAGGGCGAGGGGGACACTGAAGCTTTCTTT
d_call: TRBD1
clone_size: .
v_call: TRBV28
j_call: TRBJ1-1
cdr3_length: 16

cdr3_aa: CASSLGGLGNSPLHF
cdr3_nt: TGTGCCAGCAGCTTAGGAGGGCTTGGTAATTCACCCCTCCACTTT
d_call: .
clone_size: .
v_call: TRBV7-9
j_call: TRBJ1-6
cdr3_length: 15

cdr3_aa: CASSNAIQGVLAGNTIYF
cdr3_nt: TGTGCCAGCAGCAATGCGATACAGGGGGTTCTAGCTGGAAACACCATATATTTT
d_call: .
clone_size: .
v_call: TRBV21-1
j_call: TRBJ1-3
cdr3_length: 18

cdr3_aa: CASSIEAAGTGTSTDTQYF
cdr3_nt: TGTGCCAGTAGTATAGAGGCTGCCGGGACAGGGACTAGCACAGATACGCAGTATTTT
d_call: TRBD1
clone_size: .
v_call: TRBV19
j_call: TRBJ2-3
cdr3_length: 19

cdr3_aa: CASNGGLAGEETQYF
cdr3_nt: TGTGCCAGCAACGGCGGACTAGCGGGAGAGGAGACCCAGTACTTC
d_call: TRBD2
clone_size: .
v_call: TRBV3-1/TRBV3-2
j_call: TRBJ2-5
cdr3_length: 15

cdr3_aa: CASSLSSGGPRETQYF
cdr3_nt: TGTGCCAGCAGCTTATCGAGCGGGGGGCCGAGAGAGACCCAGTACTTC
d_call: TRBD2
clone_size: .
v_call: TRBV7-8
j_call: TRBJ2-5
cdr3_length: 16

cdr3_aa: CASSQKGGVNEQFF
cdr3_nt: TGTGCCAGCAGCCAAAAGGGAGGCGTCAATGAGCAGTTCTTC
d_call: .
clone_size: few
v_call: TRBV3-1/TRBV3-2
j_call: TRBJ2-1
cdr3_length: 14

cdr3_aa: CASSSRQGTYEQYF
cdr3_nt: TGTGCCAGCTCATCCAGACAGGGAACCTACGAGCAGTACTTC
d_call: TRBD1
clone_size: .
v_call: TRBV18
j_call: TRBJ2-7
cdr3_length: 14

cdr3_aa: CASRDLTGSFGYTF
cdr3_nt: TGTGCCAGCAGGGACCTGACGGGATCCTTTGGCTACACCTTC
d_call: .
clone_size: .
v_call: TRBV9
j_call: TRBJ1-2
cdr3_length: 14

cdr3_aa: CASTLGRRESSGNTIYF
cdr3_nt: TGTGCCAGCACACTTGGACGGCGGGAGAGCTCTGGAAACACCATATATTTT
d_call: .
clone_size: .
v_call: TRBV11-3
j_call: TRBJ1-3
cdr3_length: 17

cdr3_aa: CASSQGRGNTIYF
cdr3_nt: TGTGCCAGCAGCCAGGGGCGGGGAAACACCATATATTTT
d_call: .
clone_size: few
v_call: TRBV3-1/TRBV3-2
j_call: TRBJ1-3
cdr3_length: 13

cdr3_aa: CASSPVTANEKLFF
cdr3_nt: TGTGCCAGCTCACCCGTAACTGCTAATGAAAAACTGTTTTTT
d_call: .
clone_size: .
v_call: TRBV18
j_call: TRBJ1-4
cdr3_length: 14

cdr3_aa: CASSRHPGTSGRVYEQYF
cdr3_nt: TGTGCCAGCAGCCGCCACCCTGGGACTAGCGGGAGGGTCTACGAGCAGTACTTC
d_call: TRBD2
clone_size: .
v_call: TRBV7-9
j_call: TRBJ2-7
cdr3_length: 18

cdr3_aa: CASSFGSNTEAFF
cdr3_nt: TGTGCCAGCAGCTTTGGCTCGAACACTGAAGCTTTCTTT
d_call: .
clone_size: few
v_call: TRBV5-6
j_call: TRBJ1-1
cdr3_length: 13

cdr3_aa: CASSPGGAGLTDTQYF
cdr3_nt: TGTGCCAGCAGCCCCGGGGGAGCGGGCCTCACAGATACGCAGTATTTT
d_call: .
clone_size: .
v_call: TRBV11-2
j_call: TRBJ2-3
cdr3_length: 16

cdr3_aa: CASSLQVYEQYF
cdr3_nt: TGTGCCAGCAGCTTACAGGTCTACGAGCAGTACTTC
d_call: .
clone_size: .
v_call: TRBV11-1
j_call: TRBJ2-7
cdr3_length: 12

cdr3_aa: CASSPGFGEYAGELFF
cdr3_nt: TGTGCCAGCAGCCCGGGCTTCGGGGAGTATGCCGGGGAGCTGTTTTTT
d_call: .
clone_size: .
v_call: TRBV7-2
j_call: TRBJ2-2
cdr3_length: 16

cdr3_aa: CASSGLQGATYEQYF
cdr3_nt: TGTGCCAGCAGTGGATTACAGGGGGCCACCTACGAGCAGTACTTC
d_call: TRBD1
clone_size: few
v_call: TRBV27
j_call: TRBJ2-7
cdr3_length: 15

cdr3_aa: CATSRAWQGAYEQYF
cdr3_nt: TGTGCCACCAGCCGTGCATGGCAGGGGGCCTACGAGCAGTACTTC
d_call: TRBD1
clone_size: .
v_call: TRBV15
j_call: TRBJ2-7
cdr3_length: 15

cdr3_aa: CASSSGTWSNGEAFF
cdr3_nt: TGCGCCAGCAGCTCGGGGACATGGAGTAACGGGGAAGCTTTCTTT
d_call: .
clone_size: few
v_call: TRBV5-1
j_call: TRBJ1-1
cdr3_length: 15

cdr3_aa: CASSQPGLAEQYF
cdr3_nt: TGCGCCAGCAGCCAACCGGGACTAGCCGAGCAGTACTTC
d_call: TRBD2
clone_size: .
v_call: TRBV4-1
j_call: TRBJ2-7
cdr3_length: 13

cdr3_aa: CASSVQGGNNSPLHF
cdr3_nt: TGTGCCAGCAGTGTACAGGGGGGAAATAATTCACCCCTCCACTTT
d_call: TRBD1
clone_size: .
v_call: TRBV2
j_call: TRBJ1-6
cdr3_length: 15

cdr3_aa: CASSSGTGEAGELFF
cdr3_nt: TGCGCCAGCAGCTCCGGGACAGGGGAGGCCGGGGAGCTGTTTTTT
d_call: TRBD1
clone_size: .
v_call: TRBV5-1
j_call: TRBJ2-2
cdr3_length: 15

cdr3_aa: CSVETEGHDTGNTIYF
cdr3_nt: TGCAGCGTTGAAACTGAAGGCCATGACACTGGAAACACCATATATTTT
d_call: .
clone_size: .
v_call: TRBV29-1
j_call: TRBJ1-3
cdr3_length: 16

cdr3_aa: CASSLGQVNQPQHF
cdr3_nt: TGTGCCAGCAGCTTGGGGCAGGTCAATCAGCCCCAGCATTTT
d_call: .
clone_size: .
v_call: TRBV5-6
j_call: TRBJ1-5
cdr3_length: 14

cdr3_aa: CAISEGAGGRSDTQYF
cdr3_nt: TGTGCCATCAGTGAAGGGGCAGGGGGCAGATCAGATACGCAGTATTTT
d_call: TRBD1
clone_size: .
v_call: TRBV10-3
j_call: TRBJ2-3
cdr3_length: 16

cdr3_aa: CASSLGDGYTF
cdr3_nt: TGTGCCAGCAGCCTTGGAGATGGCTACACCTTC
d_call: .
clone_size: .
v_call: TRBV9
j_call: TRBJ1-2
cdr3_length: 11